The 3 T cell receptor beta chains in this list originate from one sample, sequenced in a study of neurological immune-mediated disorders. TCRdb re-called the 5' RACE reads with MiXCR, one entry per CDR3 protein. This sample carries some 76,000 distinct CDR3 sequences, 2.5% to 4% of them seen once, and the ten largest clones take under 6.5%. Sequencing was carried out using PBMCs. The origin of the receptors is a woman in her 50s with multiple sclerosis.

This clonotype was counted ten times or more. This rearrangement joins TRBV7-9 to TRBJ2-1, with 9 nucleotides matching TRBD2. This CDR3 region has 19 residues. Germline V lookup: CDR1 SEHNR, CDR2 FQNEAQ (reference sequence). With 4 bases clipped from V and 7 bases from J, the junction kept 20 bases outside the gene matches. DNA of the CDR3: TGTGCCAGCAGCTCACAATCACATCCCAGAGCGGGAGGTTATAATGAGCAGTTCTTC. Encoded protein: CASSSQSHPRAGGYNEQFF.

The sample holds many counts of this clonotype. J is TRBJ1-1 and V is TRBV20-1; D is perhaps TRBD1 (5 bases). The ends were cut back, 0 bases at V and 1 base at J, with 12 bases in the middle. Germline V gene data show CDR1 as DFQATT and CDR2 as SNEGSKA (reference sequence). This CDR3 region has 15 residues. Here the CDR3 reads CSARDPRAANTEAFF. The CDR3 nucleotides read TGCAGTGCTAGAGATCCCAGGGCCGCGAACACTGAAGCTTTCTTT.

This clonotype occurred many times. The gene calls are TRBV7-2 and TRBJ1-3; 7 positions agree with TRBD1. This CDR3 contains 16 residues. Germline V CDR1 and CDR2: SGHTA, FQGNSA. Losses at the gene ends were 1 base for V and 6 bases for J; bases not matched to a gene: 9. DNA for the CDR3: TGTGCCAGCAGCTTAGAGGGGGCAGTGAGGTTAAACACCATATATTTT. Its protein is CASSLEGAVRLNTIYF.